Below, one T cell receptor (beta chain) is given with its context. The data stem from a study of Ad26.COV2.S vaccination and SARS-CoV-2 variants. Per the germline V gene, CDR1 is WNHNN and CDR2 is SYGVQD (reference sequence). V trimming: 6 bases; J trimming: 12 bases; junction bases outside the gene matches: 5. This CDR3 is built from 10 residues. Documented treatment: 15 to 20 received Ad26.COV2.S at low or high dose, single or two shots; several received placebo; per-sample allocation not given. Sampling was done on day 63 after the first vaccine or placebo injection. Clones were read by immunoSEQ multiplex PCR, and TCRdb kept only the in-frame ones, dropping some. The data hold around 250,000 clones, with roughly nine tenths observed a single time.

The clonotype was recovered from a person aged 18-65 years who received the Ad26.COV2.S COVID-19 vaccine or a placebo. This sample comprised peripheral blood, obtained in a trial of Ad26.COV2.S vaccine versus placebo. This chain joins TRBV10-1 and TRBJ2-7, with 7 bases identical to TRBD2. CDR3 sequence reads: CASRTRLAYV. The CDR3 nucleotides are TGCGCCAGCAGAACCAGACTAGCGTACGTC.